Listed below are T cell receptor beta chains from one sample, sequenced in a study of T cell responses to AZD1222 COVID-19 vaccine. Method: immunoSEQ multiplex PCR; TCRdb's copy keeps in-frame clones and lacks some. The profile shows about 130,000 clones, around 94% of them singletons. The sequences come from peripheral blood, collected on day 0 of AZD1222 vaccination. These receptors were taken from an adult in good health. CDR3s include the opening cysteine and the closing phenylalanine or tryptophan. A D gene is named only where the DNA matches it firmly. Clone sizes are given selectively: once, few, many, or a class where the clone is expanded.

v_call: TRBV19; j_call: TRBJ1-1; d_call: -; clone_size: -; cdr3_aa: CASSHSSTEAFF; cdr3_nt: TGTGCCAGTAGCCACAGTAGCACTGAAGCTTTCTTT
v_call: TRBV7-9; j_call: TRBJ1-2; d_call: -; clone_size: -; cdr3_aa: CASSLEGSRYTF; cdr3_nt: TGTGCCAGCAGCTTAGAAGGGTCCCGATACACCTTC
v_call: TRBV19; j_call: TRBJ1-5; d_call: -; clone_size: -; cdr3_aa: CASSTPDRLNQPQHF; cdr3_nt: TGTGCCAGTAGTACCCCTGACAGACTTAATCAGCCCCAGCATTTT
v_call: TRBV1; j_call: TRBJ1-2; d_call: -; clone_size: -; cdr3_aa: CTSSQGRRGAGFAYGYTF; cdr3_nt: TGCACCAGCAGCCAAGGACGTAGAGGGGCGGGGTTCGCCTATGGCTACACCTTC
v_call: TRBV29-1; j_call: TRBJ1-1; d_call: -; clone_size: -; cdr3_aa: CSVQGNTEAFF; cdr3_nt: TGCAGCGTTCAGGGGAACACTGAAGCTTTCTTT
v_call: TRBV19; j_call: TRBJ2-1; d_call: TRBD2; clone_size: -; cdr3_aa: CASRNWREGQNEQFF; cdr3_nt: TGTGCCAGTAGAAACTGGAGGGAGGGCCAAAATGAGCAGTTCTTC
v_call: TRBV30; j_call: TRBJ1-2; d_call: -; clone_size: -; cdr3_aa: CAWSLGAGHSYTF; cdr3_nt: TGTGCCTGGAGTTTAGGGGCAGGGCACAGCTACACCTTC
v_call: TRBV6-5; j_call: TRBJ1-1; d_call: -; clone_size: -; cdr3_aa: CASRGGIPTEAFF; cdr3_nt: TGTGCCAGCAGGGGGGGGATTCCCACTGAAGCTTTCTTT
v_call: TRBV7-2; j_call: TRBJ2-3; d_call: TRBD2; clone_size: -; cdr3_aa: CASSPGGDTDTQYF; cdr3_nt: TGTGCCAGCAGCCCGGGGGGGGACACAGATACGCAGTATTTT
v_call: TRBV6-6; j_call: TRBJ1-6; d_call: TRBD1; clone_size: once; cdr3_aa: CASSGTGVRSPLHF; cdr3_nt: TGTGCCAGCAGCGGGACAGGGGTTCGGTCACCCCTCCACTTT
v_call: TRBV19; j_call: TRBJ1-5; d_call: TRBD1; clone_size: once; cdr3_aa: CASSRGTVDQPQHF; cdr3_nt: TGTGCCAGTAGTAGAGGGACAGTTGATCAGCCCCAGCATTTT
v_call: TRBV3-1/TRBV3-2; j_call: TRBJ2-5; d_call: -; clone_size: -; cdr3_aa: CASSQPFWPETQYF; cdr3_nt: TGTGCCAGCAGCCAACCCTTTTGGCCGGAGACCCAGTACTTC
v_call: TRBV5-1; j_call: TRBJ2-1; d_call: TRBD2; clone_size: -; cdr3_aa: CASSSIAGGPNNEQFF; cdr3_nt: TGCGCCAGCAGCTCTATAGCGGGAGGGCCGAACAATGAGCAGTTCTTC
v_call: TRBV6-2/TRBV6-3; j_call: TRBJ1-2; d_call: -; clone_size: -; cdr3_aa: CASSPGNNYGYTF; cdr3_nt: TGTGCCAGCAGTCCCGGTAATAACTATGGCTACACCTTC
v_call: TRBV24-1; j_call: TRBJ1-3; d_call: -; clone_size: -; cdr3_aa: CATSDCLGVGNTIYF; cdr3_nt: TGTGCCACCAGTGATTGTTTAGGAGTTGGAAACACCATATATTTT
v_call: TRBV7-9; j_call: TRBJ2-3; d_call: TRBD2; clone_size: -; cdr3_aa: CASSPYSGTTQSTDTQYF; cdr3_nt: TGTGCCAGCAGCCCATATAGCGGGACGACACAAAGCACAGATACGCAGTATTTT
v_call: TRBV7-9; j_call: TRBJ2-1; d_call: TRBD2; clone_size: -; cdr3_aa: CASSLALWRESDEQFF; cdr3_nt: TGTGCCAGCAGCTTAGCTCTCTGGCGGGAGAGCGATGAGCAGTTCTTC
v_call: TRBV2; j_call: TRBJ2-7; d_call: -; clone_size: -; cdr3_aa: CASSEGRQGWGEQYF; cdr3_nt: TGTGCCAGCAGTGAAGGGAGGCAGGGGTGGGGCGAGCAGTACTTC
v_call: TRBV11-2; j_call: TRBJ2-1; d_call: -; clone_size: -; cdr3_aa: CASSLWENEQFF; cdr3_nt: TGTGCCAGCAGCTTATGGGAAAATGAGCAGTTCTTC
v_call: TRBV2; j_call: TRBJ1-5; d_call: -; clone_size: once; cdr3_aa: CASSEIQPQHF; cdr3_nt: TGTGCCAGCAGTGAGATTCAGCCCCAGCATTTT
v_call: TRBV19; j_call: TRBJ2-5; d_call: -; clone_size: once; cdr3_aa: CASSTTAKYQETQYF; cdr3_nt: TGTGCCAGTAGTACGACAGCCAAGTACCAAGAGACCCAGTACTTC
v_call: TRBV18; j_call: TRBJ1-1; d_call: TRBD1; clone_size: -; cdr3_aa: CASSPDRQGARTEAFF; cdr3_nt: TGTGCCAGCTCCCCCGATAGACAGGGGGCGAGAACTGAAGCTTTCTTT